A selection of T cell receptor beta chains follows, all from one sample in a study of early T cells in non-severe SARS-CoV-2 infection. One entry per CDR3 protein results from TCRdb running MiXCR on the 5' RACE reads. The data contain around 53,000 distinct CDR3 sequences, about 10% of them seen just once; the ten biggest clones take up almost 8.5%. Sequencing input: whole blood. These receptors all come from an adult who was a healthcare worker with PCR-confirmed SARS-CoV-2 infection or an uninfected control (not recorded which). Each CDR3 is given with its conserved first and last residue. Each record gives: clone size, D gene, J gene, V gene, CDR3 length, CDR3 protein, CDR3 DNA. D genes are given only for firm matches. A row's size may be missing; if present it is once, few, many or a size class.

>many|-|TRBJ2-2|TRBV20-1|15
CSARDYRSGDGELFF
TGCAGTGCTAGAGACTACAGGTCCGGTGACGGGGAGCTGTTTTTT
>many|TRBD1|TRBJ1-2|TRBV7-2|15
CASSRPGQGLLGYTF
TGTGCCAGCAGCAGACCGGGACAGGGGCTTCTTGGCTACACCTTC
>few|TRBD2|TRBJ2-1|TRBV20-1|14
CSALAVSSYNEQFF
TGCAGTGCGCTAGCGGTTAGCTCCTACAATGAGCAGTTCTTC
>many|-|TRBJ2-6|TRBV11-2|17
CASSTYQGGSGANVLTF
TGTGCCAGCAGCACTTACCAAGGGGGATCCGGGGCCAACGTCCTGACTTTC
>few|TRBD1|TRBJ2-5|TRBV28|16
CASSLWTGGRQETQYF
TGTGCCAGCAGTTTATGGACAGGGGGGCGACAGGAGACCCAGTACTTC
>few|-|TRBJ2-7|TRBV7-9|13
CASRSEVRTEQYF
TGTGCCAGCAGGTCAGAGGTTAGAACCGAGCAGTACTTC
>few|TRBD2|TRBJ2-1|TRBV3-1|15
CASSQPGTTGNEQFF
TGTGCCAGCAGCCAACCTGGGACTACCGGCAATGAGCAGTTCTTC
>many|TRBD1|TRBJ2-3|TRBV12-3/TRBV12-4|14
CASSVRGRTDTQYF
TGTGCCTCCTCGGTCAGGGGGCGGACAGATACGCAGTATTTT
>many|-|TRBJ2-5|TRBV11-2|13
CASSLGQKETQYF
TGTGCCAGCAGCTTAGGACAGAAAGAGACCCAGTACTTC
>many|-|TRBJ1-2|TRBV20-1|14
CSARETATPYGYTF
TGCAGTGCTAGAGAGACAGCAACTCCCTATGGCTACACCTTC
>few|TRBD2|TRBJ2-1|TRBV10-2|16
CATAYSDGRAVDEQFF
TGCGCCACCGCTTACTCTGACGGGAGGGCCGTCGATGAGCAGTTCTTC
>many|TRBD1|TRBJ1-2|TRBV7-2|14
CASSLAGQGYGYTF
TGTGCCAGCAGCTTAGCGGGACAGGGATATGGCTACACCTTC
>many|-|TRBJ2-7|TRBV4-1|15
CASSQEARQTYEQYF
TGCGCCAGCAGCCAAGAAGCTAGGCAGACTTACGAGCAGTACTTC
>many|-|TRBJ2-3|TRBV29-1|12
CSVEQNTDTQYF
TGCAGCGTTGAACAGAACACAGATACGCAGTATTTT
>many|TRBD2|TRBJ2-1|TRBV12-3/TRBV12-4|19
CASSLVRLADLSSYNEQFF
TGTGCCAGCAGTTTGGTGAGACTAGCGGACTTAAGCTCCTACAATGAGCAGTTCTTC
>many|-|TRBJ2-7|TRBV7-9|13
CASSLVAYPEQYF
TGTGCCAGCAGCTTAGTTGCCTACCCAGAGCAGTACTTC
>-|-|TRBJ2-1|TRBV13|15
CASSFLRGWGNEQFF
TGTGCCAGCAGCTTCCTCCGCGGTTGGGGGAATGAGCAGTTCTTC
>many|-|TRBJ2-7|TRBV25-1|12
CASSGGAYEQYF
TGTGCCAGCAGTGGCGGGGCTTACGAGCAGTACTTC
>many|-|TRBJ1-2|TRBV12-3/TRBV12-4|12
CASTLQNYGYTF
TGTGCCAGCACCTTACAAAACTATGGCTACACCTTC
>many|-|TRBJ1-6|TRBV11-2|16
CASTPGGALNNSPLHF
TGTGCCAGCACCCCGGGGGGCGCCTTGAATAATTCACCCCTCCACTTT
>few|-|TRBJ2-7|TRBV3-1|14
CASSQDISSYEQYF
TGTGCCAGCAGCCAAGACATAAGCTCCTACGAGCAGTACTTC
>few|-|TRBJ2-3|TRBV7-7|15
CASSLGAIPSDTQYF
TGTGCCAGCAGCTTAGGGGCAATCCCCTCGGATACGCAGTATTTT
>-|TRBD2|TRBJ2-7|TRBV19|14
CASSLGLAFSEQYF
TGTGCCAGTAGTCTGGGACTAGCGTTTTCCGAGCAGTACTTC
>many|TRBD2|TRBJ2-1|TRBV7-3|13
CASSFTSVNEQFF
TGTGCCAGCAGCTTCACTAGCGTTAATGAGCAGTTCTTC
>few|TRBD2|TRBJ2-1|TRBV30|18
CAWSGRTSGSSAYNEQFF
TGTGCCTGGAGTGGGAGGACTAGCGGGAGTAGCGCCTACAATGAGCAGTTCTTC
>many|TRBD2|TRBJ2-1|TRBV29-1|14
CSVGGLALRNEQFF
TGCAGCGTGGGTGGACTAGCTCTCCGAAATGAGCAGTTCTTC
>many|-|TRBJ2-3|TRBV25-1|15
CASSIGWRGTDTQYF
TGTGCCAGCAGTATAGGTTGGCGCGGGACAGATACGCAGTATTTT
>few|-|TRBJ2-1|TRBV12-3/TRBV12-4|15
CASSLTERAINEQFF
TGTGCCAGCAGTTTAACGGAGCGGGCAATCAATGAGCAGTTCTTC
>many|TRBD2|TRBJ2-3|TRBV9|16
CASSVTAGTGTDTQYF
TGTGCCAGCAGCGTAACAGCGGGAACGGGTACAGATACGCAGTATTTT
>-|-|TRBJ2-3|TRBV3-1|13
CASSHQKTDTQYF
TGTGCCAGCAGCCACCAGAAGACAGATACGCAGTATTTT
>medium-sized|-|TRBJ1-4|TRBV28|15
CASSTSTATNEKLFF
TGTGCCAGCAGTACCTCGACAGCAACTAATGAAAAACTGTTTTTT